This T cell receptor (beta chain) was identified in a study of CD8 T cells in Susac syndrome. From blood CD8+ and CD4+ T cells, the TCR beta chain was sequenced. It was negative isolation that provided the CD8+ and CD4+ T cells, whereas TEMRA cells were enriched by FACS. This CDR3 has 13 residues. Trimming took off 3 bases at V and 2 bases at J, with 7 bases between the two ends. With random hexamers, reverse transcription was performed on about 0.5 to 1 ug of RNA. An immunoSEQ multiplex PCR amplified TCR beta CDR3 over 54 Vbeta and 13 Jbeta. From the immunoSEQ multiplex PCR reads, TCRdb called clonotypes with MiXCR, one entry per CDR3 protein. Among about 250,000 distinct CDR3 sequences, over 85% were seen once, and the ten largest hold about 0.071%.

The sequence derives from a human donor with multiple sclerosis. The rearrangement links TRBV12-3 or TRBV12-4 to TRBJ1-2; D is unresolved. The sequencing input was CD4+ T cells from PBMCs. The CDR3 DNA reads as TGTGCCAGCAGTTTTGAGGCGAACTATGGCTACACCTTC. This gives the protein CASSFEANYGYTF.